The entry below describes one T cell receptor (beta chain). The record originates from a study of blood T cell repertoires in COVID-19. Study information: Samples came from the United States, Italy and Spain, spanning acute and convalescent COVID-19.

As originally analysed: Reference gene primer amplification gave estimated nucleated cell counts. The method was immunoSEQ multiplex PCR; TCRdb's version includes in-frame clones alone and lacks a portion of them. V, J and clone size are those of that table, while D and trimming were read from the DNA. The sample lists about 58,000 clones; almost 90% were seen once. Looked up from germline, CDR1 is SGHRS and CDR2 is YFSETQ. The CDR3 extends over 15 amino acids. V shed 0 bases and J shed 0 bases, with 7 bases lying between them. Specimen: peripheral blood. The chain combines TRBV5-1 with TRBJ2-1, with unresolved D. The sequence was obtained from a man in his 60s with active COVID-19. In DNA form, the CDR3 reads TGCGCCAGCAGCTTGGAGAAGAGCTCCTACAATGAGCAGTTCTTC. It codes for CASSLEKSSYNEQFF.